This T cell receptor (beta chain) was sequenced for a study of patients and donors after allogeneic stem cell transplantation. Using its own MiXCR run on the RT-PCR reads, TCRdb lists one record per CDR3 protein. The top ten clones hold about 3% of a sample with around 160,000 distinct CDR3 sequences, around 30% of them seen once. The CDR3 has 16 residues. Trimming pared 3 bases from V and 5 bases from J, leaving 19 bases between. V gene TRBV12-3 or TRBV12-4 combines with J gene TRBJ1-2, with a weak D call TRBD1 (5 bases). This receptor was identified in a human donor who was either an allogeneic HSCT recipient or a stem cell or donor lymphocyte infusion donor (not recorded which). It is not recorded whose cells these are; they may come from a transplant donor. The sequencing input was blood, either unsorted or a sorted T cell fraction (not recorded which). CDR3 sequence (DNA): TGTGCCAGCAGTTTTGACAGCCACGGGCGGGCATATGGCTACACCTTC. Encoded protein: CASSFDSHGRAYGYTF.